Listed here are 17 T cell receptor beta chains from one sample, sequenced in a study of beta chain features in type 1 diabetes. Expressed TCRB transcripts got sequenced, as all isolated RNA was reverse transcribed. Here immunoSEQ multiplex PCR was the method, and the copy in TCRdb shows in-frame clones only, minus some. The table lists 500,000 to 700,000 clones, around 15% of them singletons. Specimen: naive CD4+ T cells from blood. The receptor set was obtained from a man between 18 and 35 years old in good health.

CDR3 DNA sequence: TGTGCCAGCAGCTTAGAAGGGACAGGGTTTTATGAGCAGTTCTTC. Protein product: CASSLEGTGFYEQFF. The V gene is TRBV7-2, the J gene TRBJ2-1, with TRBD1 matching 9 bases. This CDR3 comprises 15 residues. The germline V gene encodes CDR1 SGHTA and CDR2 FQGNSA. With V trimmed by 1 base and J by 8 bases, 6 bases remained unmatched.

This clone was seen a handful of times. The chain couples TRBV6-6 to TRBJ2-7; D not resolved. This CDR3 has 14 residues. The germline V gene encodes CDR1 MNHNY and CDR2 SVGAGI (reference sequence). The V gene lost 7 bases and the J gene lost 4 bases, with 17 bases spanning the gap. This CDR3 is CASTASSVGYEQYF. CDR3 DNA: TGTGCCAGCACAGCGTCTTCAGTCGGTTACGAGCAGTACTTC.

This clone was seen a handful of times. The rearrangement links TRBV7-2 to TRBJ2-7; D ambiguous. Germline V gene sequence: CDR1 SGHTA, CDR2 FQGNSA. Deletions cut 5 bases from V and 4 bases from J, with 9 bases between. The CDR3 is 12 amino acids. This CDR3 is CASSPRFYEQYF. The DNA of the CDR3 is TGTGCCAGCAGCCCCCGTTTTTACGAGCAGTACTTC.

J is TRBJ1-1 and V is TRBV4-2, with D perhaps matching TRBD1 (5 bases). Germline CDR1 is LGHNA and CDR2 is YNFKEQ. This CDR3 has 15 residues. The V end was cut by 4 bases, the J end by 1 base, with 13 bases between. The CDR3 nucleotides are TGTGCCAGCAGCCCATTCATAGGGGCGAACACTGAAGCTTTCTTT. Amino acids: CASSPFIGANTEAFF.

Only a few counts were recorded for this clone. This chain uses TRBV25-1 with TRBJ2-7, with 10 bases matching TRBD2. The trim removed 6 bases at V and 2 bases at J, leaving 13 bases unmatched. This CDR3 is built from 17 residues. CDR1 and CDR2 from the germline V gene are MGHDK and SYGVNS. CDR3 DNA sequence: TGTGCCAGCAGCCCTCCACGGGGGACTAGCGTTCCCTACGAGCAGTACTTC. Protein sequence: CASSPPRGTSVPYEQYF.

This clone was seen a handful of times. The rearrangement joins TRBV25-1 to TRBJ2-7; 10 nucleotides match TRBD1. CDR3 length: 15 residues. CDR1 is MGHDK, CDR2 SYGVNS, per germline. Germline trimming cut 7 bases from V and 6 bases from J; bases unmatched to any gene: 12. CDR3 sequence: CASKPDRGRGGEQYF. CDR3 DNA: TGTGCCAGCAAACCCGACAGGGGGCGAGGGGGCGAGCAGTACTTC.

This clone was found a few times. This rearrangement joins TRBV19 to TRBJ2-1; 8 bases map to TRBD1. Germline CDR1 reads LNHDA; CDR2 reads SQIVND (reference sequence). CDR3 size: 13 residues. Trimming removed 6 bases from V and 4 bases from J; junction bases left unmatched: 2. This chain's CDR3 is CASSRTGYNEQFF. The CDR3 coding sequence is TGTGCCAGTAGCCGGACAGGGTACAATGAGCAGTTCTTC. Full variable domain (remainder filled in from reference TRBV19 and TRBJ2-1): DGGITQSPKYLFRKEGQNVTLSCEQNLNHDAMYWYRQDPGQGLRLIYYSQIVNDFQKGDIAEGYSVSREKKESFPLTVTSAQKNPTAFYLCASSRTGYNEQFFGPGTRLTVL.

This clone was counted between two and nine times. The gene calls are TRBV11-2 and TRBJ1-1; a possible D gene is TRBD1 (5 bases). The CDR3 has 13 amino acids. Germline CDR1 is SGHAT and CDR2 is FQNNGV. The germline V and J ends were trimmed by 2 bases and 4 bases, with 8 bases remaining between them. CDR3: CASSLQGFTEAFF. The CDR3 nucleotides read TGTGCCAGCAGCTTACAGGGCTTCACTGAAGCTTTCTTT.

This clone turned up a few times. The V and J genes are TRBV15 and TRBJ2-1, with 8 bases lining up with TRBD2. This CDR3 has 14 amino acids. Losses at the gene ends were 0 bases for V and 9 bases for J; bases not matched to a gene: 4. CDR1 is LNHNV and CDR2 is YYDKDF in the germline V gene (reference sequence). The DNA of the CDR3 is TGTGCCACCAGCAGAGATCCGGGGGGGCTTGAGCAGTTCTTC. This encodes CATSRDPGGLEQFF.

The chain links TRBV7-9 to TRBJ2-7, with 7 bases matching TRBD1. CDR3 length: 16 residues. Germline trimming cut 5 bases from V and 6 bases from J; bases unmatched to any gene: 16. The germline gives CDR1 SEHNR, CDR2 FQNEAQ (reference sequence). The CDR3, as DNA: TGTGCCAGCAGCGCCCGACAGGGTATGGCCCCTTTCGAGCAGTACTTC. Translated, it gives CASSARQGMAPFEQYF.

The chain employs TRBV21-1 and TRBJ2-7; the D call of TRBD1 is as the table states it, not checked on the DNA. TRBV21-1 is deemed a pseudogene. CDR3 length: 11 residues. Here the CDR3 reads CASSDNTNGYF. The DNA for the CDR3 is TGTGCCAGCAGTGACAATACCAACGGTTACTTC.

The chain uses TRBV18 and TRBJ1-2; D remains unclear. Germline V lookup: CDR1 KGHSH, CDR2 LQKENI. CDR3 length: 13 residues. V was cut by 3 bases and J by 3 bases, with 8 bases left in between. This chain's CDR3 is CASSPQDDYGYTF. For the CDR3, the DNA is TGTGCCAGCTCACCTCAGGATGACTATGGCTACACCTTC.

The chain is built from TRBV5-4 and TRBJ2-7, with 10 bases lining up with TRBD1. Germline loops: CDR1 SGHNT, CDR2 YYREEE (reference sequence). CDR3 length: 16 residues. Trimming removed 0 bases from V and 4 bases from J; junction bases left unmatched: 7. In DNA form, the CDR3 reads TGTGCCAGCAGCTTGGGAACCGGGACAGGGGCTTACGAGCAGTACTTC. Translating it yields CASSLGTGTGAYEQYF. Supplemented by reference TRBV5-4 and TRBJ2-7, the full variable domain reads ETGVTQSPTHLIKTRGQQVTLRCSSQSGHNTVSWYQQALGQGPQFIFQYYREEENGRGNFPPRFSGLQFPNYSSELNVNALELDDSALYLCASSLGTGTGAYEQYFGPGTRLTVT.

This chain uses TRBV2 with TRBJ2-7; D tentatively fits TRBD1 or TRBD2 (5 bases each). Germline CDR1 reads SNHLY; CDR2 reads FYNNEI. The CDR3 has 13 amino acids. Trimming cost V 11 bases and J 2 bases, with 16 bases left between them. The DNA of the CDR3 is TGTGCCTGTTTCTGGGACCGTGCCTACGAGCAGTACTTC. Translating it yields CACFWDRAYEQYF.

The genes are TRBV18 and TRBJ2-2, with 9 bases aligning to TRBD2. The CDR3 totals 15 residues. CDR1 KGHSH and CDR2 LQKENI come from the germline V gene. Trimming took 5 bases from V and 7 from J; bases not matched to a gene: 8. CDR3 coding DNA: TGTGCCAGCTCAACGGGACTAGCCGCCGGCGGGGAGCTGTTTTTT. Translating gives CASSTGLAAGGELFF.

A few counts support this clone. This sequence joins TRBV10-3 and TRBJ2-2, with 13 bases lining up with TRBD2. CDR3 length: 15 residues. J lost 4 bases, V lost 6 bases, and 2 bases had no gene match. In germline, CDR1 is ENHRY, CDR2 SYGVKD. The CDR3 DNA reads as TGTGCCATCAGGGGACTAGCGGGAATCACCGGGGAGCTGTTTTTT. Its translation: CAIRGLAGITGELFF.

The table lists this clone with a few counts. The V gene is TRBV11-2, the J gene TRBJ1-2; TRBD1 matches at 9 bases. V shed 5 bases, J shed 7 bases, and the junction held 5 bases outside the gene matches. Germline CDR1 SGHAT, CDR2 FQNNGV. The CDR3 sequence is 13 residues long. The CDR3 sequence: CASSPDRGGGYTF. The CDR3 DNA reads TGTGCCAGCAGCCCTGACAGGGGGGGTGGCTACACCTTC.